The 2 T cell receptor beta chains given below trace back to one sample, sequenced in a study of blood T cells in healthy people across ages. The use of a sample-barcoded 5' primer and a J-beta primer mix characterized a second PCR of about 7 to 12 cycles. TCRdb re-derived calls from the 5' RACE reads in MiXCR, one entry per CDR3 protein. The sample carries 270,000 or so distinct CDR3 sequences, 25% to 30% recorded once. Specimen: blood. The receptors derive from a woman in her sixties or seventies in good health.

This clonotype was seen only a few times. This chain uses TRBV20-1 with TRBJ2-3; TRBD2 agrees at 7 bases. From germline, CDR1 is DFQATT and CDR2 SNEGSKA (reference sequence). Trimming cost V 1 base and J 2 bases; bases outside gene matches: 6. This CDR3 is built from 15 residues. CDR3 sequence reads: CSARASGIITDTQYF. Written as DNA, the CDR3 is TGCAGTGCTAGAGCGAGCGGGATCATCACAGATACGCAGTATTTT.

This clonotype showed up just a few times. V and J are TRBV6-6 and TRBJ2-3, with D perhaps TRBD2 (6 bases). The V gene's germline CDR1 is MNHNY and CDR2 SVGAGI (reference sequence). With 3 bases removed from V and 5 bases from J, the gap between germline ends came to 18 bases. CDR3 length: 16 amino acids. The CDR3 here is CASSYLAVPKVDTQYF. CDR3 in DNA: TGTGCCAGCAGTTATTTAGCGGTCCCAAAGGTAGATACGCAGTATTTT.